The present TCR beta chain was sequenced within a study of Graves' ophthalmopathy and Graves' hyperthyroidism. Study background: Stable hyperthyroid donors showed no ophthalmopathy during 18 months follow-up. Study-level findings and limits: The majority of expanded thyroid clonotypes above 0.001 frequency also occurred in blood.

The table lists this clonotype with many counts. What it binds is unknown. The junction and the germline gene differ at one end; a read error may be behind it. Amplification of the TCR beta CDR3 regions used RNA transcripts (as template). The workflow started with a first-round RT-PCR run with HTBI primers and then moved on to a second-round multiplex PCR. TCRdb passed the multiplex PCR reads through MiXCR, listing each CDR3 protein once. The data show roughly 600,000 distinct CDR3 sequences, under 45% seen once. CDR1 is SGHVS, CDR2 FNYEAQ, per germline. The CDR3 is 15 residues long. This clonotype was obtained from an adult man with Graves' hyperthyroidism. Sequencing used peripheral blood or thyroid tissue (not recorded which). This chain links TRBV7-6 with TRBJ2-7, with 10 bases identical to TRBD1. This CDR3 is CASSRTGTGVYKQYF. The DNA of the CDR3 is TGTGCCAGCAGCCGGACCGGGACAGGGGTCTACAAGCAGTACTTC. The complete variable domain, with remaining parts taken from reference TRBV7-6 and TRBJ2-7, reads GAGVSQSPRYKVTKRGQDVALRCDPISGHVSLYWYRQALGQGPEFLTYFNYEAQQDKSGLPNDRFSAERPEGSISTLTIQRTEQRDSAMYRCASSRTGTGVYKQYFGPGTRLTVT.